The present entry profiles one T cell receptor beta chain with its context. As yet, its antigen is unknown. Template switching incorporated UMIs with a 6-nucleotide sample barcode. TCRdb re-called the 5' RACE reads and gives one entry per CDR3 protein, without DNA. Its listing shows around 450,000 distinct CDR3 sequences. The data belong to a study of monozygotic twins with inflammatory bowel disease. The study's findings and limits: Concordance status among twins (concordant versus discordant) showed no link to repertoire similarity, possibly from limited power. Healthy co-twins showed greater TCRbeta diversity (inverse Simpson) than IBD patients. Backing was not found for a single strong signal or clonotype associated with IBD.

The germline V gene encodes CDR1 GTSNPN and CDR2 SVGIG (reference sequence). This CDR3 contains 14 residues. The receptor's source is a human donor with ulcerative colitis or Crohn's disease, or a healthy co-twin of an affected twin (not recorded which). What was sequenced was blood. The chain carries TRBV30 and TRBJ1-6. The CDR3 spells CAWSVLLGNSPLHF.